This section outlines one T cell receptor (beta chain) sequence together with its context. The antigen is unknown. RNA was isolated and reverse transcribed to cDNA, the sequencing template. Using immunoSEQ multiplex PCR, the repertoire was profiled, and TCRdb retains in-frame clones only, with some absent. This sample has 90,000 to 150,000 clones, with roughly two fifths found just once. These data belong to a study of CD8+ T cells in alopecia areata. The overall study: It was oral tofacitinib, at 5 to 10 mg twice daily, that treated patients received.

Between the trimmed V and J ends, which lost 0 bases and 8 bases, there was a span of 16 bases. The length of the CDR3 is 15 residues. Germline V gene sequence: CDR1 MNHEY, CDR2 SVGAGI. Study results and caveats: Researchers report lesional scalp, most notably alopecia totalis/universalis, outstripped normal scalp in clonality.

PBMCs, the starting material, were the source of sorted CD4+ and CD8+ T cells. Sequenced: CD4+ T cells sorted from blood. This clonotype originated in a human donor with alopecia areata. The chain is built from TRBV6-5 and TRBJ1-2; the D gene is possibly TRBD1 (5 bases). This chain's CDR3 is CASSYSGRVGGGYTF. CDR3 sequence (DNA): TGTGCCAGCAGTTACTCGGGCAGGGTTGGAGGAGGCTACACCTTC.